These 27 T cell receptor beta chains came from one sample sequenced in a study of CD8 T cells in Susac syndrome. After extraction with the RNeasy kit, about 0.45 to 1 ug of the RNA was reverse transcribed using random hexamers. TCRdb used MiXCR to reprocess the immunoSEQ multiplex PCR reads, holding one entry per CDR3 protein. The profile shows around 200,000 distinct CDR3 sequences, approximately 95% of them singletons. Specimen: CD8+ T cells from PBMCs. The receptors here all came from a human donor with Susac syndrome.

The gene calls are TRBV15 and TRBJ2-7; D not resolved. V gave up 0 bases and J gave up 6 bases, with 9 bases separating them. This CDR3 comprises 13 residues. Germline-derived CDR1 and CDR2 are LNHNV and YYDKDF (reference sequence). CDR3 bases: TGTGCCACCAGCAGAGATCTGGCGCGCGAGCAGTACTTC. It is translated as CATSRDLAREQYF.

CDR3 in amino acids: CASSQSEQSELSSSGNTIYF. The DNA for the CDR3 is TGCGCCAGCAGTCAATCGGAACAGTCAGAGCTATCCAGCTCTGGAAACACCATATATTTT. The rearrangement links TRBV23-1 to TRBJ1-3, with unresolved D. TRBV23-1 qualifies as an ORF whose function is uncertain. V lost 0 bases to trimming and J lost 0 bases, with 21 bases between them. The CDR3 has 20 residues.

V usage is TRBV28 and J usage is TRBJ2-2, with D tentatively TRBD2 (5 bases). CDR1 MDHEN and CDR2 SYDVKM come from the germline V gene. The V gene lost 1 base and the J gene lost 6 bases, with 15 bases spanning the gap. The CDR3 covers 16 residues. In DNA, the CDR3 is TGTGCCAGCAGTTTATTGGCGATGGAGGTAGCCGGGGAGCTGTTTTTT. This codes for CASSLLAMEVAGELFF.

J is TRBJ1-1 and V is TRBV7-9; 8 bases match TRBD1. Germline CDR1 SEHNR, CDR2 FQNEAQ (reference sequence). Trimming cost V 2 bases and J 4 bases; bases outside gene matches: 3. This CDR3 contains 14 residues. CDR3 bases: TGTGCCAGCAGCTTACATACAGGGGGCACTGAAGCTTTCTTT. Amino acids: CASSLHTGGTEAFF.

The chain joins TRBV15 to TRBJ2-2; D not resolved. CDR1 is LNHNV, CDR2 YYDKDF, per germline (reference sequence). The CDR3 is 15 amino acids. Between the trimmed V and J ends, which lost 0 bases and 6 bases, there was a span of 11 bases. CDR3 sequence: CATSRDASSAGELFF. CDR3 nucleotides: TGTGCCACCAGCAGAGACGCGAGCTCCGCCGGGGAGCTGTTTTTT.

A few counts support this clonotype. The chain joins TRBV14 to TRBJ2-3, with D unresolved. With 0 bases removed from V and 0 bases from J, the gap between germline ends came to 4 bases. The CDR3 has 14 residues. Germline CDR1 is SGHDN and CDR2 is FVKESK. The CDR3 DNA reads TGTGCCAGCAGCCAAGAGTCCAGCACAGATACGCAGTATTTT. This sequence encodes CASSQESSTDTQYF.

Note on this clonotype: One end of the junction does not line up with germline, which may come from a read error. This chain connects TRBV7-7 to TRBJ2-2; a weak D match, TRBD1 (6 bases). The CDR3 consists of 16 residues. The germline gives CDR1 SSHAT, CDR2 FNYEAQ (reference sequence). This chain's CDR3 is CASSPLQGRMTGELFF. DNA of the CDR3: TGTGCTAGCAGCCCATTGCAGGGGAGAATGACCGGGGAGCTGTTTTTT.

The chain combines TRBV7-9 with TRBJ1-1, with D uncertain. The CDR3 loop spans 15 amino acids. The germline V gene encodes CDR1 SEHNR and CDR2 FQNEAQ (reference sequence). V shed 2 bases and J shed 0 bases, with 10 bases lying between them. CDR3 amino acids: CASSLITALNTEAFF. CDR3 coding DNA: TGTGCCAGCAGCTTAATAACCGCTCTGAACACTGAAGCTTTCTTT.

This clonotype was recorded a few times. The gene calls are TRBV2 and TRBJ2-2, with D uncertain. With 4 bases removed from V and 5 bases from J, the gap between germline ends came to 5 bases. This CDR3 has 12 residues. Germline V gene data show CDR1 as SNHLY and CDR2 as FYNNEI. Here the CDR3 DNA reads TGTGCCAGCAGTGGGGGTACCGGGGAGCTGTTTTTT. The encoded protein is CASSGGTGELFF.

The chain joins TRBV11-2 to TRBJ1-5; D uncertain. The germline V gene has CDR1 SGHAT and CDR2 FQNNGV. V shed 5 bases and J shed 6 bases, with 11 bases lying between them. The CDR3 is 13 residues long. The CDR3 DNA reads TGTGCCAGCAGCGAGAGACGGGCTCAGCCCCAGCATTTT. It is translated as CASSERRAQPQHF.

The chain recombines TRBV6-2 or TRBV6-3 with TRBJ2-3, with D hard to call. Trimming stripped 2 bases from V and 6 bases from J, with 6 bases between. Germline CDR1 and CDR2: MNHEY and SVGEGT. The CDR3 is 12 residues long. The CDR3 protein is CASSYIGDTQYF. In nucleotides, the CDR3 is TGTGCCAGCAGTTACATAGGGGATACGCAGTATTTT.

This clonotype is a singleton in its sample. The V gene is TRBV24-1, the J gene TRBJ2-2; D remains ambiguous. The CDR3 is 13 amino acids. Germline-derived CDR1 and CDR2 are KGHDR and SFDVKD. V was cut by 5 bases and J by 3 bases, with 6 bases left in between. The CDR3 protein is CATSGADTGELFF. The DNA of the CDR3 is TGTGCCACCAGTGGGGCAGACACCGGGGAGCTGTTTTTT.

This clonotype appeared a single time. The chain is built from TRBV7-2 and TRBJ2-4; 11 bases align to TRBD2. CDR3 size: 15 residues. Germline V lookup: CDR1 SGHTA, CDR2 FQGNSA. Losses at the gene ends were 7 bases for V and 5 bases for J; bases not matched to a gene: 7. The DNA of the CDR3 is TGTGCCAGCACTTTAGCGGGGGGGACCCAAAACATTCAGTACTTC. It yields the protein CASTLAGGTQNIQYF.

This clonotype was picked up one time. The V and J genes are TRBV11-2 and TRBJ1-2, with D uncertain. The V gene lost 0 bases and the J gene lost 6 bases, with 14 bases spanning the gap. Germline V gene lookup returns CDR1 SGHAT and CDR2 FQNNGV. The CDR3 contains 15 residues. CDR3 in amino acids: CASSLDLARINGYTF. CDR3 nucleotide sequence: TGTGCCAGCAGCTTAGATCTTGCCCGAATAAATGGCTACACCTTC.

The gene calls are TRBV9 and TRBJ2-3, with D possibly matching TRBD1 (6 bases). With 1 base removed from V and 5 bases from J, the gap between germline ends came to 20 bases. CDR3 length equals 17 residues. Germline CDR1 SGDLS, CDR2 YYNGEE. The CDR3 coding sequence is TGTGCCAGCAGCGTAATGGGCGGGCAGGGGAATGGAGATACGCAGTATTTT. Translation gives CASSVMGGQGNGDTQYF.

The CDR3 DNA is TGTGCCGCCCGGGGGGACCTCCAAGAGACCCAGTACTTC. Its translation is CAARGDLQETQYF. The chain is built from TRBV7-2 and TRBJ2-5; 7 nucleotides agree with TRBD2. Trimming removed 11 bases from V and 1 base from J; junction bases left unmatched: 7. Germline-derived CDR1 and CDR2 are SGHTA and FQGNSA. The CDR3 is made up of 13 amino acids.

The rearrangement uses TRBV7-9 and TRBJ1-2; TRBD1 might be the D (5 bases). The CDR3 loop spans 14 amino acids. Germline V gene lookup returns CDR1 SEHNR and CDR2 FQNEAQ (reference sequence). V was pared by 5 bases and J by 5 bases, with 15 bases between. CDR3 in DNA: TGTGCCAGCAGCATCGCGGGACTCTCTTATGGCTACACCTTC. The encoded protein is CASSIAGLSYGYTF.

The V call is TRBV11-2, the J call TRBJ2-7; tentatively, D is TRBD2 (6 bases). Germline loops: CDR1 SGHAT, CDR2 FQNNGV. V shed 5 bases and J shed 6 bases, with 17 bases lying between them. The CDR3 consists of 14 residues. The chain's CDR3 is CASSRVGGRGEQYF. The CDR3 nucleotides are TGTGCCAGCAGCCGCGTGGGGGGACGCGGCGAGCAGTACTTC.

The V gene is TRBV9, the J gene TRBJ2-2, with TRBD2 identical over 9 bases. J lost 4 bases, V lost 4 bases, and 8 bases had no gene match. The CDR3 totals 16 residues. The germline V gene has CDR1 SGDLS and CDR2 YYNGEE. In nucleotides, the CDR3 is TGTGCCAGCAGCCCTGGGCTAGCGGGAATCACCGGGGAGCTGTTTTTT. Amino acid sequence: CASSPGLAGITGELFF.

This chain joins TRBV29-1 and TRBJ2-7; 7 bases map to TRBD1. The CDR3 covers 12 residues. Germline V gene data show CDR1 as SQVTM and CDR2 as ANQGSEA. In nucleotides, the CDR3 is TGCAGTGTCGGTCCAGGGGGTTACGAGCAGTACTTC. It codes for CSVGPGGYEQYF.

The CDR3 here is CASSLVGVRAGGLIDEQFF. As DNA, the CDR3 is TGTGCCAGCAGTTTAGTGGGTGTTCGAGCGGGGGGCCTGATCGATGAGCAGTTCTTC. The chain has TRBV12-3 or TRBV12-4 and TRBJ2-1, with TRBD2 matching over 9 bases. The CDR3 has 19 amino acids. Germline trimming cut 1 base from V and 8 bases from J; bases unmatched to any gene: 18.

V and J are TRBV5-4 and TRBJ2-3; D perhaps matches TRBD2 (5 bases). V shed 4 bases and J shed 0 bases, with 15 bases lying between them. CDR3 size: 16 residues. Per germline, CDR1 SGHNT and CDR2 YYREEE (reference sequence). The CDR3 DNA follows: TGTGCCAGCAGCGTGGGAGATGGAGGTAGCACAGATACGCAGTATTTT. Residues: CASSVGDGGSTDTQYF. Complete variable domain (other parts from reference TRBV5-4 and TRBJ2-3): ETGVTQSPTHLIKTRGQQVTLRCSSQSGHNTVSWYQQALGQGPQFIFQYYREEENGRGNFPPRFSGLQFPNYSSELNVNALELDDSALYLCASSVGDGGSTDTQYFGPGTRLTVL.

V gene TRBV20-1 combines with J gene TRBJ2-5, with 9 positions matching TRBD2. CDR3 length equals 16 residues. After removal of 1 base from V and 2 bases from J, the junction contained 8 bases not matched to a gene. CDR1 and CDR2 (germline): DFQATT, SNEGSKA (reference sequence). CDR3 region: CSARAASGAIQETQYF. The DNA for the CDR3 is TGCAGTGCTAGAGCGGCTAGCGGGGCTATACAAGAGACCCAGTACTTC.

CDR3 residues: CASSPARGYTF. DNA of the CDR3: TGTGCCAGCAGTCCAGCTAGGGGCTACACCTTC. The chain joins TRBV6-6 to TRBJ1-2; D gene unclear. The length of the CDR3 is 11 residues. Between the trimmed V and J ends, which lost 5 bases and 8 bases, there was a span of 9 bases. Germline-derived CDR1 and CDR2 are MNHNY and SVGAGI (reference sequence).

The chain joins TRBV18 to TRBJ2-3; D is undetermined. The CDR3 loop spans 14 amino acids. The V gene lost 2 bases and the J gene lost 2 bases, with 8 bases spanning the gap. The germline V gene encodes CDR1 KGHSH and CDR2 LQKENI. CDR3 nucleotide sequence: TGTGCCAGCTCACCATACGAGCACACAGATACGCAGTATTTT. Protein product: CASSPYEHTDTQYF.

V usage is TRBV7-9 and J usage is TRBJ1-5; the match to TRBD1 covers 9 bases. CDR1 is SEHNR and CDR2 is FQNEAQ in the germline V gene (reference sequence). Trimming at V came to 7 bases and at J to 12 bases, leaving 7 bases not matched to a gene. CDR3 length equals 12 residues. The CDR3 sequence: CASTSDRGLQHF. In nucleotides, the CDR3 is TGTGCCAGCACCTCGGACAGGGGCCTCCAGCATTTT.

The genes are TRBV6-1 and TRBJ1-5; 7 bases fit TRBD1. The CDR3 length is 14 residues. Germline CDR1 and CDR2: MNHNS and SASEGT. V dropped 7 bases and J dropped 4; count of bases not matched to a gene: 7. CDR3 sequence reads: CASTPLTGNQPQHF. In DNA, the CDR3 is TGTGCCAGCACCCCTTTGACAGGGAATCAGCCCCAGCATTTT.